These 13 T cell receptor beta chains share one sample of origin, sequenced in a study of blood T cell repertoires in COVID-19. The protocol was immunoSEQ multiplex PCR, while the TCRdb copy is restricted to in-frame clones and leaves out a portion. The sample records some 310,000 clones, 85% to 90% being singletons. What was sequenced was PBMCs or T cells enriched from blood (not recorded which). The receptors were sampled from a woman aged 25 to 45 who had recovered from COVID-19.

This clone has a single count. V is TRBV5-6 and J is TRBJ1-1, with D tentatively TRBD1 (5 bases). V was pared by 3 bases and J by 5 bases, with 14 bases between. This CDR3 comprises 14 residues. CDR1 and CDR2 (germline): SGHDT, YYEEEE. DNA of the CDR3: TGTGCCAGCAGCTGGGGCCGGGGGTGGACTGAAGCTTTCTTT. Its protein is CASSWGRGWTEAFF.

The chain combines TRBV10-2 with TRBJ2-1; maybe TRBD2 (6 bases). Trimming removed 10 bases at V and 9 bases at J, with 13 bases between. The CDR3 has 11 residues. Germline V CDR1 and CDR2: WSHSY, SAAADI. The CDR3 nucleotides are TGCGCCACCCGACTAGGGAGTGAGCAGTTCTTC. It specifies CATRLGSEQFF.

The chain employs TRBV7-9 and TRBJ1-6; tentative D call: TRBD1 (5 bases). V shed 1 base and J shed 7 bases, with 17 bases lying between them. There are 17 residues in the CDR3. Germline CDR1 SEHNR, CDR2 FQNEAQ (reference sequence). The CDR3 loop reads CASSLDNFGGGNSPLHF. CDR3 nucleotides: TGTGCCAGCAGCTTAGACAATTTTGGCGGGGGGAATTCACCCCTCCACTTT.

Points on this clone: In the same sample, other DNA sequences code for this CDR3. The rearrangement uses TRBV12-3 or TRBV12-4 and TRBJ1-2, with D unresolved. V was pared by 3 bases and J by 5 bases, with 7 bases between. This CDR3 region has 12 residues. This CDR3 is CASSFSRYGYTF. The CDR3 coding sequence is TGTGCCAGCAGTTTCTCCCGGTATGGCTACACCTTC.

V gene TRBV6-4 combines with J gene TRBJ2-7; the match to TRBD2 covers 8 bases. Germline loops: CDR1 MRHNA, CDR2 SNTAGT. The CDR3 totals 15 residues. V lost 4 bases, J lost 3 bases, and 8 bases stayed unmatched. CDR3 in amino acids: CASSVQGGRLYEQYF. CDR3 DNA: TGTGCCAGCAGTGTACAGGGCGGGAGGCTCTACGAGCAGTACTTC.

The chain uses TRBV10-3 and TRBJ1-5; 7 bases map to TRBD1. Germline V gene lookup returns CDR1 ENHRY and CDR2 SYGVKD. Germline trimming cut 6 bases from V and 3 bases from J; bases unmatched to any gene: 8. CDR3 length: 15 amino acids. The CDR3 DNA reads TGTGCCATCAGGGCCGGGACAGAAGACAATCAGCCCCAGCATTTT. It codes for CAIRAGTEDNQPQHF.

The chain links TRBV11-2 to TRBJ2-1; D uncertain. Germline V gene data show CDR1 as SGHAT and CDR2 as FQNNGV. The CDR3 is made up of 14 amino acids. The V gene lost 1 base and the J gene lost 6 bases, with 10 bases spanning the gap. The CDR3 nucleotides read TGTGCCAGCAGCTTAGCGTGGCAAGTCAATGAGCAGTTCTTC. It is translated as CASSLAWQVNEQFF.

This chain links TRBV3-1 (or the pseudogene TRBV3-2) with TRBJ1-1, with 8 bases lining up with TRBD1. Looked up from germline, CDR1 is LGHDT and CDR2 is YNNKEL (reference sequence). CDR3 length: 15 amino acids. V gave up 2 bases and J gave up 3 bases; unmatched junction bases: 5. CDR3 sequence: CASSQQDREYTEAFF. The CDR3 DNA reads TGTGCCAGCAGCCAACAGGACAGGGAATACACTGAAGCTTTCTTT.

CDR3 sequence reads: CASSASIRTGAAGNEQFF. The CDR3 nucleotides are TGTGCCAGCAGCGCTTCCATCCGGACAGGGGCCGCTGGGAATGAGCAGTTCTTC. The chain links TRBV5-6 to TRBJ2-1; TRBD1 agrees at 9 bases. The CDR3 is 18 residues long. In germline, CDR1 is SGHDT, CDR2 YYEEEE. The V segment lost 4 bases and the J segment 7 bases; nucleotides outside the gene matches: 18.

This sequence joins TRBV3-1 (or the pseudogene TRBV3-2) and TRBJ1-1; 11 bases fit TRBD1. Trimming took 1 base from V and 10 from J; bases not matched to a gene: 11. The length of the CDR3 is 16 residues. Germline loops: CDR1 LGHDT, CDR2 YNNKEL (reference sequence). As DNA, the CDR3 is TGTGCCAGCAGCCAAGGGACAGGGGGCGTCGCTGAGCCAGCTTTCTTT. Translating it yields CASSQGTGGVAEPAFF.

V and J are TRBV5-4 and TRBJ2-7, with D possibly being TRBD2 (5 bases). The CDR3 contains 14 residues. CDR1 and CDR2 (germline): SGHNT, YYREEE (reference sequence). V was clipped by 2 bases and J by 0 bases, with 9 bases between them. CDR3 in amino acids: CASSFQGSSYEQYF. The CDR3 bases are TGTGCCAGCAGCTTTCAAGGGAGCTCCTACGAGCAGTACTTC.

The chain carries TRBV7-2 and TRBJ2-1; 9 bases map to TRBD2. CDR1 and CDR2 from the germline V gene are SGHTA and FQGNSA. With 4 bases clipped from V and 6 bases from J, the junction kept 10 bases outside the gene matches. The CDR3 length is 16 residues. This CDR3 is CASSSPIAGVGNEQFF. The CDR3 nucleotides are TGTGCCAGCAGCTCTCCCATAGCGGGAGTAGGCAATGAGCAGTTCTTC.

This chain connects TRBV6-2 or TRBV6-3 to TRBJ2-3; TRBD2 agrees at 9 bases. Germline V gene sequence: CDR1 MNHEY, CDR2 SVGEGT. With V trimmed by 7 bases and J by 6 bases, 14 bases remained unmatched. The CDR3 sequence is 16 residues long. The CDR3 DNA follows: TGTGCCAGCACCCCCGCGGCGGGAGGGCCAAGGGATACGCAGTATTTT. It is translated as CASTPAAGGPRDTQYF.